This T cell receptor (beta chain) came from a study of blood T cell repertoires in COVID-19. Study in general: T cells, B-cell-depleted T cells, or PBMCs supplied cDNA or gDNA.

CDR1 is SGHRS and CDR2 is YFSETQ in the germline V gene. CDR3 length: 14 residues. The V and J ends lost 4 bases and 4 bases, in that order; junction bases with no gene match: 5. Produced via immunoSEQ multiplex PCR; TCRdb's table is partial and in-frame only. The sample lists some 200,000 clones; 80% to 85% were seen once. The sample was PBMCs or T cells enriched from blood (not recorded which). The chain joins TRBV5-1 to TRBJ1-2; 9 bases agree with TRBD1. The sequence came from a man aged 35-49 years who had recovered from COVID-19. The CDR3 region has the DNA TGCGCCAGCAGCCCGGGGGACAGGGCCTATGGCTACACCTTC. Residues: CASSPGDRAYGYTF.